One and the same sample provided the 10 T cell receptor beta chains below, sequenced in a study of circulating and synovial CD4+ cells in juvenile arthritis. Only in-frame clones appear in the TCRdb table, and some are missing; sequencing was by immunoSEQ multiplex PCR. The top ten clones hold about 3.1% of a sample with around 32,000 clones, 85% to 95% of them seen once. The source material was CD4+ T cells from blood. These receptor sequences come from a human donor with juvenile idiopathic arthritis.

Only one count was recorded for this clone. V gene TRBV18 combines with J gene TRBJ2-1; 9 bases agree with TRBD1. Germline trimming cut 3 bases from V and 3 bases from J; bases unmatched to any gene: 9. The CDR3 extends over 17 amino acids. CDR1 KGHSH and CDR2 LQKENI come from the germline V gene. The CDR3 DNA is TGTGCCAGCTCACCGCCTAACAGGGGGCTAGACTACAATGAGCAGTTCTTC. This codes for CASSPPNRGLDYNEQFF.

The chain combines TRBV19 with TRBJ1-2, with 7 bases matching TRBD1. Germline loops: CDR1 LNHDA, CDR2 SQIVND (reference sequence). V dropped 7 bases and J dropped 6; count of bases not matched to a gene: 8. The CDR3 runs to 13 residues. This CDR3 reads CASTPRGLNGYTF. The CDR3 DNA sequence: TGTGCCAGTACCCCGAGGGGGCTGAATGGCTACACCTTC.

The chain employs TRBV30 and TRBJ2-6; 8 nucleotides match TRBD1. CDR1 and CDR2 (germline): GTSNPN, SVGIG (reference sequence). The CDR3 is 16 residues long. The CDR3 region is CAYSRDRTSGANVLTF. In DNA, the CDR3 is TGTGCTTATAGTCGGGACAGGACTTCTGGGGCCAACGTCCTGACTTTC.

The CDR3 DNA follows: TGTGCCAGCAGCCCGGACAGGTACAATGAGCAGTTCTTC. It encodes CASSPDRYNEQFF. The chain has TRBV28 and TRBJ2-1, with TRBD1 matching 7 bases. The trim removed 6 bases at V and 4 bases at J, leaving 3 bases unmatched. The germline gives CDR1 MDHEN, CDR2 SYDVKM. The CDR3 has 13 residues. The full variable domain, completed using reference TRBV28 and TRBJ2-1, is DVKVTQSSRYLVKRTGEKVFLECVQDMDHENMFWYRQDPGLGLRLIYFSYDVKMKEKGDIPEGYSVSREKKERFSLILESASTNQTSMYLCASSPDRYNEQFFGPGTRLTVL.

The chain recombines TRBV30 with TRBJ1-6; the match to TRBD1 covers 7 bases. This CDR3 contains 14 residues. J gave up 7 bases and V 1 base, and 4 bases lay outside the gene matches. Germline CDR1 GTSNPN, CDR2 SVGIG (reference sequence). Here the CDR3 DNA reads TGTGCCTGGAGTGCCGGAGGGGGCAATTCACCCCTCCACTTT. It specifies CAWSAGGGNSPLHF.

V usage is TRBV28 and J usage is TRBJ2-2, with 7 positions matching TRBD2. Germline V gives CDR1 MDHEN, CDR2 SYDVKM. The CDR3 contains 18 residues. After removal of 5 bases from V and 5 bases from J, the junction contained 17 bases not matched to a gene. CDR3 loop: CASSPDRWGEAGTGELFF. The CDR3 DNA reads as TGTGCCAGCAGTCCTGATAGATGGGGGGAAGCGGGGACCGGGGAGCTGTTTTTT.

The chain employs TRBV28 and TRBJ1-5; possible D gene TRBD1, 5 bases. The length of the CDR3 is 12 residues. V lost 1 base to trimming and J lost 13 bases, with 11 bases between them. The germline V gene encodes CDR1 MDHEN and CDR2 SYDVKM. The CDR3 DNA reads TGTGCCAGCAGTTTATCGGCCAGGGTACAGCATTTT. Translation: CASSLSARVQHF.

This clone was observed once. The chain combines TRBV5-1 with TRBJ1-2, with 10 bases identical to TRBD1. Trimming took 0 bases from V and 7 from J; bases not matched to a gene: 3. The germline V gene encodes CDR1 SGHRS and CDR2 YFSETQ. The CDR3 totals 14 residues. The CDR3 reads CASSLGQGASGYTF. CDR3 coding DNA: TGCGCCAGCAGCTTGGGACAGGGGGCCTCTGGCTACACCTTC.

This chain connects TRBV5-1 to TRBJ2-7, with D possibly being TRBD1 (5 bases). Germline V gene data show CDR1 as SGHRS and CDR2 as YFSETQ. V dropped 1 base and J dropped 3 bases, with 11 bases sitting between them. This CDR3 is 14 amino acids long. The CDR3 DNA follows: TGCGCCAGCAGCTTGCAGGGCAAGGGCTACGAGCAGTACTTC. It specifies CASSLQGKGYEQYF.

In this sample, this clone turned up a few times. The chain is built from TRBV19 and TRBJ2-1, with D maybe TRBD2 (6 bases). CDR3 length: 13 residues. V lost 5 bases and J lost 8, with 13 bases in between. Germline V CDR1 and CDR2: LNHDA, SQIVND (reference sequence). CDR3 sequence (DNA): TGTGCCAGTAGTGGTGGGACTTTATATGAGCAGTTCTTC. Translated: CASSGGTLYEQFF.